A selection of T cell receptor beta chains follows, all from one sample in a study of CD8 T cells in seronegative destructive rheumatoid arthritis. The repertoire was sequenced with immunoSEQ multiplex PCR; TCRdb's copy has only in-frame clones and lacks some. The sample has 10,000 to 15,000 clones, 80% to 85% seen once. Input material: CD8+ T cells from blood. The receptors stem from a woman aged 30-50 years with seronegative destructive rheumatoid arthritis. Both conserved end residues are part of each CDR3. A D gene is named only where the DNA matches it firmly. The listing skips clone size in some rows; elsewhere it reads once, few, many or a size class.

-	TRBV28	TRBD1	TRBJ1-2	15	CASGKDREGNYGYTF	TGTGCCAGCGGGAAAGACAGGGAAGGAAACTATGGCTACACCTTC
-	TRBV28	TRBD1	TRBJ2-2	17	CASSPGTGEQNTGELFF	TGTGCCAGCAGTCCCGGGACAGGGGAACAGAACACCGGGGAGCTGTTTTTT
-	TRBV19	-	TRBJ1-5	10	CASGGQPQHF	TGTGCCAGCGGTGGTCAGCCCCAGCATTTT
-	TRBV4-1	-	TRBJ2-4	14	CASSQDTGFDIQYF	TGCGCCAGCAGCCAAGATACAGGGTTTGACATTCAGTACTTC
-	TRBV4-1	TRBD2	TRBJ2-3	16	CASSQVAGGLSDTQYF	TGCGCCAGCAGCCAAGTCGCGGGGGGGCTCTCAGATACGCAGTATTTT
-	TRBV4-1	TRBD1	TRBJ1-2	16	CASSQGLGQSFYGYTF	TGCGCCAGCAGCCAAGGTCTGGGACAGTCCTTCTATGGCTACACCTTC
-	TRBV5-6	-	TRBJ1-1	12	CASSWAGGEAFF	TGTGCCAGCAGCTGGGCGGGTGGCGAAGCTTTCTTT
-	TRBV10-3	-	TRBJ1-4	13	CAIKHPGNEKLFF	TGTGCCATCAAACATCCGGGTAATGAAAAACTGTTTTTT
-	TRBV4-2	TRBD1	TRBJ2-5	16	CASSQAPSGTEETQYF	TGTGCCAGCAGCCAGGCACCTTCCGGGACAGAAGAGACCCAGTACTTC
once	TRBV7-2	-	TRBJ1-2	15	CASSLGGVGGSGYTF	TGTGCCAGCAGCTTAGGCGGGGTGGGAGGGTCGGGCTACACCTTC
medium-sized	TRBV2	TRBD1	TRBJ1-1	14	CATHGRQGGTEAFF	TGTGCCACCCACGGTAGACAGGGGGGCACTGAAGCTTTCTTT
-	TRBV28	TRBD1	TRBJ2-2	15	CASSWGQKDTGELFF	TGTGCCAGCAGTTGGGGACAGAAGGACACCGGGGAGCTGTTTTTT
once	TRBV28	-	TRBJ2-1	12	CASSLGDSFQFF	TGTGCCAGCAGTTTAGGGGACTCCTTTCAGTTCTTC
few	TRBV7-9	TRBD1	TRBJ1-4	15	CASSGWGQLNEKLFF	TGTGCCAGCAGTGGGTGGGGACAGCTAAATGAAAAACTGTTTTTT
-	TRBV6-1	TRBD1	TRBJ2-2	14	CASSEKGQTGELFF	TGTGCCAGCAGTGAAAAGGGACAGACCGGGGAGCTGTTTTTT
-	TRBV7-3	-	TRBJ2-3	15	CASSLIAASTDTQYF	TGTGCCAGCAGCTTAATAGCGGCTAGCACAGATACGCAGTATTTT
-	TRBV4-1	TRBD2	TRBJ2-4	16	CASSPTSGGAKNIQYF	TGCGCCAGCAGCCCGACTAGCGGGGGGGCTAAAAACATTCAGTACTTC
-	TRBV9	TRBD2	TRBJ2-1	16	CASSVEAGGGYNEQFF	TGTGCCAGCAGCGTAGAGGCGGGGGGGGGTTATAATGAGCAGTTCTTC